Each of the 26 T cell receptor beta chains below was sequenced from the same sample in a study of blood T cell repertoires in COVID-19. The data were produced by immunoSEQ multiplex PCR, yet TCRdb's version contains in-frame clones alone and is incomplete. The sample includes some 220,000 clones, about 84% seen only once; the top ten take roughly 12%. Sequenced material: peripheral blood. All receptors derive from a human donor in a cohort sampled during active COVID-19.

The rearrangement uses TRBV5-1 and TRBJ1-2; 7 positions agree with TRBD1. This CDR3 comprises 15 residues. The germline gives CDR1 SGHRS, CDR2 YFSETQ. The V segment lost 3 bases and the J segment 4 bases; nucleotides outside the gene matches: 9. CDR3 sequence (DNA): TGCGCCAGCAGCTGGGACCGGGACAGCGGCTATGGCTACACCTTC. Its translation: CASSWDRDSGYGYTF. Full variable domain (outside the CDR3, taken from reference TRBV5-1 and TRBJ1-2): KAGVTQTPRYLIKTRGQQVTLSCSPISGHRSVSWYQQTPGQGLQFLFEYFSETQRNKGNFPGRFSGRQFSNSRSEMNVSTLELGDSALYLCASSWDRDSGYGYTFGSGTRLTVV.

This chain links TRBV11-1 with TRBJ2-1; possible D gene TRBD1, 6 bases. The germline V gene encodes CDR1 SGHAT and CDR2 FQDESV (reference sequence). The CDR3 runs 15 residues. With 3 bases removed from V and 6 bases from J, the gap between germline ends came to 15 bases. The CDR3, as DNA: TGTGCCAGCAGCTTTTCCGGGACAATGAGCAATGAGCAGTTCTTC. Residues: CASSFSGTMSNEQFF.

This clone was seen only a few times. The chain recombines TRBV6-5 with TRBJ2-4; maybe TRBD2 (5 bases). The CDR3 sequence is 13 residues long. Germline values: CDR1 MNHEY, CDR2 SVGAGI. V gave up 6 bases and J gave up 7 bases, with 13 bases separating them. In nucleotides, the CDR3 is TGTGCCAGCAGCCCCTGGACGGGGAACATTCAGTACTTC. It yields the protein CASSPWTGNIQYF.

CDR3 sequence (DNA): TGTGCCAGCAGCCAAGTCTCGGGGGGAATCACTGAAGCTTTCTTT. This translates into CASSQVSGGITEAFF. The rearrangement links TRBV14 to TRBJ1-1; D may be TRBD1 (5 bases). Trimming pared 1 base from V and 4 bases from J, leaving 13 bases between. Germline CDR1 SGHDN, CDR2 FVKESK. The CDR3 extends over 15 amino acids.

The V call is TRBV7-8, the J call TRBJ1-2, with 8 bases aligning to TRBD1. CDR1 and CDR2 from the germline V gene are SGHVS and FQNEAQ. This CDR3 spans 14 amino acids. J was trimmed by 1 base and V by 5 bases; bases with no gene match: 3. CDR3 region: CASSPTGVNYGYTF. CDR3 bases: TGTGCCAGCAGCCCGACAGGGGTTAACTATGGCTACACCTTC. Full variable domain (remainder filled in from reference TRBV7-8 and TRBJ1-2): GAGVSQSPRYKVAKRGQDVALRCDPISGHVSLFWYQQALGQGPEFLTYFQNEAQLDKSGLPSDRFFAERPEGSVSTLKIQRTQQEDSAVYLCASSPTGVNYGYTFGSGTRLTVV.

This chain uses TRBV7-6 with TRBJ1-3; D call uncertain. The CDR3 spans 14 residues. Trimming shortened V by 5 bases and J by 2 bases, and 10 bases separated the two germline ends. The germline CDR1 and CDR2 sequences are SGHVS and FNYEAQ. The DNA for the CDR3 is TGTGCCAGCAGCACCCAGATGGCTGGAAACACCATATATTTT. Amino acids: CASSTQMAGNTIYF.

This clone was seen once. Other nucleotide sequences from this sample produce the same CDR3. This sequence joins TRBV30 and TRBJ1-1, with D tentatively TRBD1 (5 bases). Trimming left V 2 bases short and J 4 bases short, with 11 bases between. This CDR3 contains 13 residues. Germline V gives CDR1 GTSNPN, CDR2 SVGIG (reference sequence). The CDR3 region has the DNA TGTGCCTGGAGTCGTCAGGGAGGCACTGAAGCTTTCTTT. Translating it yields CAWSRQGGTEAFF.

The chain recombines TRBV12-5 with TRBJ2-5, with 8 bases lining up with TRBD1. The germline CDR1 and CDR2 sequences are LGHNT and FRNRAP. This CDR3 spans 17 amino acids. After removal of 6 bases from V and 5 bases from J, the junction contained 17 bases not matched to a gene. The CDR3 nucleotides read TGTGCTAGTGGCTTAGACAGGGGCCCGTATGATACGGAGACCCAGTACTTC. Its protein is CASGLDRGPYDTETQYF.

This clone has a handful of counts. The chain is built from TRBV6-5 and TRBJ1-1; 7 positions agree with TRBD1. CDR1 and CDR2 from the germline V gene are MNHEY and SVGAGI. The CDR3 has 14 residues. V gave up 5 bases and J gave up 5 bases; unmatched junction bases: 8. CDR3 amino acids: CASSLDRSSTEAFF. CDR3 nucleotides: TGTGCCAGCAGTCTGGACAGGTCCTCAACTGAAGCTTTCTTT.

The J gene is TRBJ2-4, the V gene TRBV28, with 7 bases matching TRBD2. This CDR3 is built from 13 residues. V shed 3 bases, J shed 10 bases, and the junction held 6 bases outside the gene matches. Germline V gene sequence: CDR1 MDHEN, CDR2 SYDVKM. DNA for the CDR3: TGTGCCAGCAGTTTCCGGGAGGTCGAGATTCAGTACTTC. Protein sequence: CASSFREVEIQYF. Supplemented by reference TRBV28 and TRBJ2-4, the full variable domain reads DVKVTQSSRYLVKRTGEKVFLECVQDMDHENMFWYRQDPGLGLRLIYFSYDVKMKEKGDIPEGYSVSREKKERFSLILESASTNQTSMYLCASSFREVEIQYFGAGTRLSVL.

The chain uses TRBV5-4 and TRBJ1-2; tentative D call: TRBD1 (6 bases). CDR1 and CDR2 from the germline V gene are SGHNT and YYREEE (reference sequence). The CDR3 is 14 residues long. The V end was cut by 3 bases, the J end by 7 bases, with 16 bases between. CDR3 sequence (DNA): TGTGCCAGCAGCTACGCCGGGGGGCTGGGTGGCTACACCTTC. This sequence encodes CASSYAGGLGGYTF.

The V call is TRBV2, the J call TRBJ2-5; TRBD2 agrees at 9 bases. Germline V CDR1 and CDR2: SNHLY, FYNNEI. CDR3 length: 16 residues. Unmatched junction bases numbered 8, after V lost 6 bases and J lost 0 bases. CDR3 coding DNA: TGTGCCAGCAGCCACGGACTAGCGAGGTACCAAGAGACCCAGTACTTC. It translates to CASSHGLARYQETQYF.

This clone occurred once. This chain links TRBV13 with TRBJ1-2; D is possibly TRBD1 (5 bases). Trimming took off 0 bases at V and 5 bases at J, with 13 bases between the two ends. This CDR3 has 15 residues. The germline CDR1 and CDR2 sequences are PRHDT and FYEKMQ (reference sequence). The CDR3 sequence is CASSLGGGSAYGYTF. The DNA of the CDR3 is TGTGCCAGCAGCTTAGGTGGGGGGTCGGCTTATGGCTACACCTTC.

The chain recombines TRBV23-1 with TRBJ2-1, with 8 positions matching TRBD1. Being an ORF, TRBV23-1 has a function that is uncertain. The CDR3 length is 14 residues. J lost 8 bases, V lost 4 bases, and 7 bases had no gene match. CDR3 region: CASSLLDREDEQFF. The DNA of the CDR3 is TGCGCCAGCAGTCTTTTGGACAGGGAGGATGAGCAGTTCTTC.

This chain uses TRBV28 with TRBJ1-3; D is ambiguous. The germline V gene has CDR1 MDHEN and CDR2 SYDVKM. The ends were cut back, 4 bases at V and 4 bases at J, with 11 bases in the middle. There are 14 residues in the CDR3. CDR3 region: CASSSGGLGNTIYF. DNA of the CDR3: TGTGCCAGCAGTTCCGGAGGCCTCGGAAACACCATATATTTT.

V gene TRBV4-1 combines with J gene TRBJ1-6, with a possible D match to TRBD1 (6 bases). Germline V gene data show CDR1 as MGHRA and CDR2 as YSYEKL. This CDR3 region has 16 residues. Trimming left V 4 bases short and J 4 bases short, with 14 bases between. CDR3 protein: CASSPGVTAYNSPLHF. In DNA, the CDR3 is TGCGCCAGCAGCCCAGGGGTCACAGCATATAATTCACCCCTCCACTTT.

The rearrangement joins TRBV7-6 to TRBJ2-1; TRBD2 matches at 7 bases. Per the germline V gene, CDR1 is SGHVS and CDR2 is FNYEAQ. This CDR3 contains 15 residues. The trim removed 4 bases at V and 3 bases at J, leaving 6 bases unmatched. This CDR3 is CASSSGIAGYNEQFF. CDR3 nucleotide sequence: TGTGCCAGCAGCTCCGGGATAGCGGGCTACAATGAGCAGTTCTTC.

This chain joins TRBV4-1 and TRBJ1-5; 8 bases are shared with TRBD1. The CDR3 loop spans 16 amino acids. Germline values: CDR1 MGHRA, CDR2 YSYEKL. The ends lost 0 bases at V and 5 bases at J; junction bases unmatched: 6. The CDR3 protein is CASSQEGGTGHQPQHF. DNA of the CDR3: TGCGCCAGCAGCCAAGAAGGGGGGACAGGACATCAGCCCCAGCATTTT.

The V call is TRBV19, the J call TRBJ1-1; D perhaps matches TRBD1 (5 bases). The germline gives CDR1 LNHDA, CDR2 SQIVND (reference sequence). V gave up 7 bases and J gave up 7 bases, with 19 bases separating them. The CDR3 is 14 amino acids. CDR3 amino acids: CASNNPSGGVEAFF. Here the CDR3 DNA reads TGTGCCAGTAACAATCCCTCGGGAGGGGTTGAAGCTTTCTTT.

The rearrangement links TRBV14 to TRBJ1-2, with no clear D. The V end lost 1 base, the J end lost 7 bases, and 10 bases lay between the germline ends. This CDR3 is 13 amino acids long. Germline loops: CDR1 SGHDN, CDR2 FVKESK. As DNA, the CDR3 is TGTGCCAGCAGCCAAGTCCCGGGTTTTGGCTACACCTTC. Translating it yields CASSQVPGFGYTF.

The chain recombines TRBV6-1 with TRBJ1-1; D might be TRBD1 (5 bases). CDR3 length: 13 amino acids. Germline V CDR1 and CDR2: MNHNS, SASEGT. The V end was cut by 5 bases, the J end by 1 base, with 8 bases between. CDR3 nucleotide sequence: TGTGCCAGCAGTTTAGGGGAGAACACTGAAGCTTTCTTT. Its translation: CASSLGENTEAFF.

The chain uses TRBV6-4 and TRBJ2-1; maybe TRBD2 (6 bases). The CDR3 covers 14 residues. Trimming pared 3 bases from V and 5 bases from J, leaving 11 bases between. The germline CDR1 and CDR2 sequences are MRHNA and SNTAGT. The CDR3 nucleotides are TGTGCCAGCAGTGAACAGCGGGCCGACAATGAGCAGTTCTTC. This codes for CASSEQRADNEQFF.

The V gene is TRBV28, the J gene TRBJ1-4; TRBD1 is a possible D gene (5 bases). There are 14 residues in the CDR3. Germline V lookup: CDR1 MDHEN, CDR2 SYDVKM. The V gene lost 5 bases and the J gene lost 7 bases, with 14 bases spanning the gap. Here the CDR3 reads CASSPPPQGEKLFF. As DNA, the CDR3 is TGTGCCAGCAGTCCCCCGCCCCAGGGTGAAAAACTGTTTTTT. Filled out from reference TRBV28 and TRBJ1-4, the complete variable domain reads DVKVTQSSRYLVKRTGEKVFLECVQDMDHENMFWYRQDPGLGLRLIYFSYDVKMKEKGDIPEGYSVSREKKERFSLILESASTNQTSMYLCASSPPPQGEKLFFGSGTQLSVL.

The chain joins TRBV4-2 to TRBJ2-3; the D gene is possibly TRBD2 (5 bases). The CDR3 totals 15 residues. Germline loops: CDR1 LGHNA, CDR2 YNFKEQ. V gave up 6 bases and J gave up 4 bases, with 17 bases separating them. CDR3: CASSLTTNTPDTQYF. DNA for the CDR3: TGTGCCAGCAGTCTCACGACTAATACCCCAGATACGCAGTATTTT.

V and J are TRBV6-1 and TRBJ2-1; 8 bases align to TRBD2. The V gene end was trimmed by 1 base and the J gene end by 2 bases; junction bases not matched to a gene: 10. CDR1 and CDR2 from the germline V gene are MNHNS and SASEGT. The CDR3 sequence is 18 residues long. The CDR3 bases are TGTGCCAGCAGTGAAGGTGTAGCGGGAATGGCTCCCTACAATGAGCAGTTCTTC. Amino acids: CASSEGVAGMAPYNEQFF.

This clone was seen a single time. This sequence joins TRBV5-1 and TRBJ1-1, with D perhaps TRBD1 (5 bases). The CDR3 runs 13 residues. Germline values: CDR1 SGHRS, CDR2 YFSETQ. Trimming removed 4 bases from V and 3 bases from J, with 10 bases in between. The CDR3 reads CASSVQGDTEAFF. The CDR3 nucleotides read TGCGCCAGCAGCGTCCAGGGTGACACTGAAGCTTTCTTT.